The 17 T cell receptor beta chains given below trace back to one sample, sequenced in a study of glioma-infiltrating T cells. Amplification of TCR alpha and beta CDR3 regions from RNA used iRepertoire nested multiplex PCR. TCRdb re-analysed the multiplex PCR reads in MiXCR, keeping a single row per CDR3 protein. The sample shows 44,000 or so distinct CDR3 sequences, around 22% of them seen only once. The source material was glioma tissue, nonneoplastic brain tissue, or PBMCs (not recorded which). The receptors derive from a human donor with low-grade glioma or glioblastoma, undergoing nonglioma brain surgery, or in good health (not recorded which).

On this clonotype itself: A much larger clone differs by one base, so this may be a read error. The CDR3 loop reads CASSERRAAQETQYF. Written as DNA, the CDR3 is TGTGCCAGCAGCGAGAGAAGGGCAGCCCAAGAGACCCAGTACTTC. The J gene is TRBJ2-5, the V gene TRBV27, with D unclear. Trimming stripped 6 bases from V and 1 base from J, with 15 bases between. In germline, CDR1 is MNHEY, CDR2 SMNVEV (reference sequence). The CDR3 covers 15 residues.

This chain joins TRBV28 and TRBJ2-1; 9 positions agree with TRBD2. Germline V gene data show CDR1 as MDHEN and CDR2 as SYDVKM. Trimming took 5 bases from V and 6 from J; bases not matched to a gene: 8. CDR3 size: 15 residues. The CDR3 DNA sequence: TGTGCCAGCAGTATCGCAGGACTAGCGTCCAATGAGCAGTTCTTC. The encoded protein is CASSIAGLASNEQFF.

Ten or more counts support this clonotype. This chain connects TRBV2 to TRBJ1-5; 7 nucleotides agree with TRBD1. Germline V gene sequence: CDR1 SNHLY, CDR2 FYNNEI. The CDR3 totals 13 residues. The V gene end was trimmed by 6 bases and the J gene end by 5 bases; junction bases not matched to a gene: 4. CDR3 sequence: CASRGQDDQPQHF. DNA of the CDR3: TGTGCCAGCAGAGGACAGGACGATCAGCCCCAGCATTTT.

This clonotype was detected once. The chain has TRBV30 and TRBJ1-5; 7 bases agree with TRBD1. Germline assignment: CDR1 GTSNPN and CDR2 SVGIG (reference sequence). Unmatched junction bases numbered 13, after V lost 7 bases and J lost 4 bases. The CDR3 runs 15 residues. Written as DNA, the CDR3 is TGTGCCTCTCGAGAGGGGGCGAGTTGGAATCAGCCCCAGCATTTT. Translated: CASREGASWNQPQHF.

Remarks on this clonotype: Given a much more abundant clone one base away, this may be a read error. The chain recombines TRBV4-1 with TRBJ1-1; the match to TRBD1 covers 9 bases. The germline V gene has CDR1 MGHRA and CDR2 YSYEKL. The CDR3 is made up of 17 amino acids. In DNA, the CDR3 is TGCGCCAGCAGCCAAGAGCCAACAGGGGGCGGTTACACTCAAGCTTTCTTT. This codes for CASSQEPTGGGYTQAFF.

This clonotype was found many times. This sequence joins TRBV20-1 and TRBJ2-7; 7 bases line up with TRBD1. The CDR3 runs to 13 residues. Germline V gives CDR1 DFQATT, CDR2 SNEGSKA (reference sequence). V dropped 6 bases and J dropped 2; count of bases not matched to a gene: 7. CDR3 protein: CSASGQRTYEQYF. DNA for the CDR3: TGCAGTGCGTCGGGACAGCGAACCTACGAGCAGTACTTC.

This clonotype was detected many times. The CDR3 here is CASSSSGLAEEETQYF. CDR3 nucleotide sequence: TGTGCCAGCAGTTCATCGGGACTAGCGGAGGAAGAGACCCAGTACTTC. V usage is TRBV28 and J usage is TRBJ2-5, with TRBD2 matching 11 bases. CDR3 length: 16 amino acids. Germline trimming cut 4 bases from V and 3 bases from J; bases unmatched to any gene: 7. CDR1 is MDHEN, CDR2 SYDVKM, per germline.

This clonotype was observed many times. This rearrangement joins TRBV6-1 to TRBJ2-1, with TRBD2 identical over 14 bases. The V and J ends lost 6 bases and 7 bases, in that order; junction bases with no gene match: 11. The CDR3 runs to 17 residues. CDR1 and CDR2 (germline): MNHNS, SASEGT. The CDR3 nucleotides read TGTGCCAGCAGGTCGACTAGCGGGGGGGCTAACTTGAATGAGCAGTTCTTC. It specifies CASRSTSGGANLNEQFF.

As to this clonotype: A read error may explain this, as a much larger clone is one base away. This rearrangement joins TRBV3-1 to TRBJ2-7; TRBD1 matches at 9 bases. This CDR3 has 15 residues. CDR1 and CDR2 (germline): LGHDT, YNNKEL (reference sequence). The V gene end was trimmed by 3 bases and the J gene end by 5 bases; junction bases not matched to a gene: 8. In DNA, the CDR3 is TGTGCCAGCAGCCACACAGGGACAGGGAGCCACGAGCAGTACTTC. It is translated as CASSHTGTGSHEQYF.

By its share, this clonotype is medium-sized (0.01 to 0.1%). The CDR3 spells CASSEARGSISATEAFF. CDR3 sequence (DNA): TGTGCCAGCAGTGAAGCACGGGGGAGCATATCGGCCACTGAAGCTTTCTTT. This chain joins TRBV6-1 and TRBJ1-1, with D tentatively TRBD1 (5 bases). CDR3 length equals 17 residues. V gave up 0 bases and J gave up 4 bases, with 18 bases separating them. Germline V gives CDR1 MNHNS, CDR2 SASEGT.

There are many counts of this clonotype. The chain couples TRBV7-3 to TRBJ2-5, with 9 bases identical to TRBD2. With V trimmed by 0 bases and J by 5 bases, 4 bases remained unmatched. This CDR3 contains 15 residues. Germline lookup yields CDR1 SGHTA and CDR2 FQGTGA. The CDR3 is CASSLTPGLAETQYF. The CDR3 DNA reads TGTGCCAGCAGCTTAACCCCCGGACTAGCGGAGACCCAGTACTTC.

In its sample, this clonotype was seen many times. This chain links TRBV4-1 with TRBJ2-3; D ambiguous. V lost 1 base and J 1 base, leaving 6 bases between the germline ends. The V gene's germline CDR1 is MGHRA and CDR2 YSYEKL. This CDR3 is built from 14 residues. This chain's CDR3 is CASSQVGGTDTQYF. The CDR3, as DNA: TGCGCCAGCAGCCAAGTCGGTGGCACAGATACGCAGTATTTT.

This clonotype was counted at least ten times. The chain combines TRBV20-1 with TRBJ2-1; TRBD2 agrees at 13 bases. The length of the CDR3 is 15 residues. Germline loops: CDR1 DFQATT, CDR2 SNEGSKA (reference sequence). Trimming at V came to 5 bases and at J to 4 bases, leaving 5 bases not matched to a gene. In nucleotides, the CDR3 is TGCAGTGCTCGGGGACTAGCGGGACATTACAATGAGCAGTTCTTC. Translated: CSARGLAGHYNEQFF.

This clonotype was observed at least ten times. This chain connects TRBV7-6 to TRBJ1-1; D unclear. V was trimmed by 1 base and J by 1 base, leaving 7 bases between them. Per germline, CDR1 SGHVS and CDR2 FNYEAQ. The CDR3 spans 14 residues. The CDR3 DNA reads TGTGCCAGCAGCTTAGATGACGGGAACACTGAAGCTTTCTTT. This translates into CASSLDDGNTEAFF.

This clonotype was found many times. The J gene is TRBJ1-5, the V gene TRBV28; D possibly corresponds to TRBD1 (6 bases). Trimming cost V 5 bases and J 0 bases, with 14 bases left between them. Germline CDR1 is MDHEN and CDR2 is SYDVKM. The CDR3 has 16 amino acids. This CDR3 is CASSLPQGLSNQPQHF. As DNA, the CDR3 is TGTGCCAGCAGTCTCCCCCAGGGGCTTAGCAATCAGCCCCAGCATTTT.

This clonotype was counted a few times. This chain joins TRBV29-1 and TRBJ2-3, with D perhaps being TRBD1 or TRBD2 (5 bases each). CDR1 and CDR2 (germline): SQVTM, ANQGSEA. The CDR3 loop spans 14 amino acids. The CDR3 DNA reads as TGCAGTGTCGGGACGCCTCCTTTCACAGATACGCAGTATTTT. Translated: CSVGTPPFTDTQYF.

V gene TRBV12-3 or TRBV12-4 combines with J gene TRBJ2-5; D gene unclear. V was pared by 4 bases and J by 9 bases, with 9 bases between. This CDR3 spans 11 amino acids. The DNA for the CDR3 is TGTGCCAGCAGTTCTAGTCCGGCCCAGTACTTC. It codes for CASSSSPAQYF.